The 12 T cell receptor beta chains reported below all come from one sample, sequenced in a study of response to subunit inactivated influenza vaccine. TCRdb reanalysed the RT-PCR reads using MiXCR and keeps one entry per CDR3 protein. Altogether roughly 550,000 distinct CDR3 sequences are present, approximately 20% being singletons, with the ten largest covering 2.8%. The data also belong to a second study, concerning T cells expressing NK-cell markers. This second study notes: As the method of synthesis, 5'RACE template switching with UMIs yielded TCR beta cDNA.

The sequenced sample was CD4+ T cells sorted from PBMCs, obtained 11 to 12 days after vaccination. These receptor sequences come from a man in his fifties who received an inactivated influenza vaccine.

Details on this clonotype: A junction boundary mismatches the germline segment, possibly from a read error. This sequence joins TRBV7-8 and TRBJ2-3; TRBD2 agrees at 11 bases. CDR1 SGHVS and CDR2 FQNEAQ come from the germline V gene. The CDR3 spans 14 residues. DNA of the CDR3: TGTGCCAGAAGCTCCAGTCCGGGACTAGCGGAGCAGTATTTT. This sequence encodes CARSSSPGLAEQYF.

The V gene is TRBV9, the J gene TRBJ1-3; D perhaps matches TRBD1 (6 bases). The germline V gene encodes CDR1 SGDLS and CDR2 YYNGEE. The V end lost 3 bases, the J end lost 4 bases, and 20 bases lay between the germline ends. There are 17 residues in the CDR3. The CDR3 here is CASSARDTSSYGNTIYF. CDR3 sequence (DNA): TGTGCCAGCAGCGCACGGGACACCTCGAGTTACGGAAACACCATATATTTT.

The chain recombines TRBV30 with TRBJ2-3; TRBD1 aligns across 7 bases. Germline V gives CDR1 GTSNPN, CDR2 SVGIG (reference sequence). The CDR3 totals 14 residues. Unmatched junction bases numbered 8, after V lost 8 bases and J lost 0 bases. The CDR3 DNA reads as TGTGCCCATGGAAGGGACAGCAGCACAGATACGCAGTATTTT. Its protein is CAHGRDSSTDTQYF.

J is TRBJ1-1 and V is TRBV6-5; TRBD1 aligns across 8 bases. J gave up 10 bases and V 4 bases, and 11 bases lay outside the gene matches. CDR1 and CDR2 from the germline V gene are MNHEY and SVGAGI. CDR3 length: 14 amino acids. This CDR3 reads CASSSHNPTGAAFF. CDR3 DNA: TGTGCCAGCAGTTCCCATAACCCGACAGGGGCAGCTTTCTTT.

This clonotype was found a few times. This chain links TRBV12-3 or TRBV12-4 with TRBJ2-5, with TRBD2 matching 10 bases. The CDR3 totals 14 residues. Trimming removed 5 bases from V and 7 bases from J; junction bases left unmatched: 7. The CDR3 DNA sequence: TGTGCCAGCAGTGGGACTAGCGCCTCGGGGACCCAGTACTTC. Its protein is CASSGTSASGTQYF.

The chain employs TRBV7-9 and TRBJ2-4; D perhaps matches TRBD2 (6 bases). V lost 5 bases and J lost 1, with 12 bases in between. The CDR3 runs 15 residues. Germline V gives CDR1 SEHNR, CDR2 FQNEAQ (reference sequence). Here the CDR3 DNA reads TGTGCCAGCAGCCGGTTGGGGGGTGCCAAAAACATTCAGTACTTC. It is translated as CASSRLGGAKNIQYF. The full variable domain, in which reference TRBV7-9 and TRBJ2-4 provide the parts outside the CDR3, is DTGVSQNPRHKITKRGQNVTFRCDPISEHNRLYWYRQTLGQGPEFLTYFQNEAQLEKSRLLSDRFSAERPKGSFSTLEIQRTEQGDSAMYLCASSRLGGAKNIQYFGAGTRLSVL.

The chain couples TRBV7-2 to TRBJ2-1; 7 bases align to TRBD2. Germline V gene data show CDR1 as SGHTA and CDR2 as FQGNSA. The CDR3 is made up of 15 amino acids. The ends lost 1 base at V and 5 bases at J; junction bases unmatched: 5. The CDR3 spells CASSLVRLADNEQFF. CDR3 in DNA: TGTGCCAGCAGCTTAGTCCGCCTAGCGGACAATGAGCAGTTCTTC.

This clonotype was seen many times. The chain links TRBV5-1 to TRBJ2-5; 10 positions agree with TRBD1. The CDR3 has 14 amino acids. The germline gives CDR1 SGHRS, CDR2 YFSETQ. Germline trimming cut 3 bases from V and 2 bases from J; bases unmatched to any gene: 1. The CDR3, as DNA: TGCGCCAGCAGCTGGGGACAGGGGCAAGAGACCCAGTACTTC. Translation gives CASSWGQGQETQYF.

This clonotype occurred a few times. The J gene is TRBJ1-4, the V gene TRBV3-1; no clear D. V was shortened by 0 bases and J by 11 bases, with 16 bases between the two germline ends. This CDR3 has 15 amino acids. The germline V gene has CDR1 LGHDT and CDR2 YNNKEL (reference sequence). The CDR3 here is CASSQDLSTGGKLFF. CDR3 DNA: TGTGCCAGCAGCCAAGATCTTTCGACCGGAGGGAAACTGTTTTTT. Variable domain in full (rest from reference TRBV3-1 and TRBJ1-4): DTAVSQTPKYLVTQMGNDKSIKCEQNLGHDTMYWYKQDSKKFLKIMFSYNNKELIINETVPNRFSPKSPDKAHLNLHINSLELGDSAVYFCASSQDLSTGGKLFFGSGTQLSVL.

This clonotype was seen a few times. The gene calls are TRBV29-1 and TRBJ2-7, with 10 bases identical to TRBD1. The J segment lost 2 bases and the V segment lost 8 bases, leaving 6 bases of the junction unmatched. This CDR3 spans 13 amino acids. Germline V gene lookup returns CDR1 SQVTM and CDR2 ANQGSEA. The CDR3 bases are TGCAGCTATGGGACAGGGGTCCCCTACGAGCAGTACTTC. The encoded protein is CSYGTGVPYEQYF.

The chain joins TRBV12-3 or TRBV12-4 to TRBJ2-5, with D maybe TRBD1 (5 bases). The CDR3 has 15 residues. Between the trimmed V and J ends, which lost 0 bases and 1 base, there was a span of 9 bases. CDR3 protein: CASSLALGAQETQYF. In DNA form, the CDR3 reads TGTGCCAGCAGTTTAGCGCTAGGGGCCCAAGAGACCCAGTACTTC.

There are a few counts of this clonotype. The chain uses TRBV7-2 and TRBJ2-7; TRBD1 matches 11 bases. Germline CDR1 reads SGHTA; CDR2 reads FQGNSA. After removal of 2 bases from V and 6 bases from J, the junction contained 3 bases not matched to a gene. The CDR3 has 14 residues. The CDR3: CASSLKGQGGEQYF. CDR3 DNA: TGTGCCAGCAGCTTAAAGGGACAGGGGGGCGAGCAGTACTTC.